One and the same sample provided the 10 T cell receptor beta chains below, sequenced in a study of identical twins. TCRdb passed the 5' RACE reads through MiXCR, listing each CDR3 protein once. The table lists just under 550,000 distinct CDR3 sequences, approximately 14% of them singletons. The data were also submitted as part of a second study, on yellow fever vaccine responses in identical twins.

The sequenced material came from CD4+ T cells sorted from blood. These receptors were obtained from a woman between 18 and 29 years old in good health.

The chain links TRBV5-5 to TRBJ1-4; TRBD1 is a possible D gene (6 bases). Germline CDR1 is SGHKS and CDR2 is YYEKEE (reference sequence). The CDR3 is 15 residues long. Deletions cut 1 base from V and 8 bases from J, with 15 bases between. The CDR3 region has the DNA TGTGCCAGCAGCTTGTTGGAACAGGGTGGGGAAAAACTGTTTTTT. This translates into CASSLLEQGGEKLFF.

This clonotype was detected a few times. This rearrangement joins TRBV3-1 to TRBJ2-7; D perhaps matches TRBD1 (5 bases). This CDR3 has 16 residues. V lost 0 bases to trimming and J lost 2 bases, with 14 bases between them. Germline-derived CDR1 and CDR2 are LGHDT and YNNKEL (reference sequence). This CDR3 reads CASSQDFGKGTYEQYF. For the CDR3, the DNA is TGTGCCAGCAGCCAAGATTTTGGAAAGGGGACCTACGAGCAGTACTTC.

The chain's CDR3 is CSARDFGGNGYTF. CDR3 DNA sequence: TGCAGTGCTAGAGATTTCGGGGGCAATGGCTACACCTTC. The rearrangement links TRBV20-1 to TRBJ1-2, with D perhaps matching TRBD1 (6 bases). Deletions cut 0 bases from V and 6 bases from J, with 11 bases between. This CDR3 comprises 13 residues. Germline V gene data show CDR1 as DFQATT and CDR2 as SNEGSKA (reference sequence).

The V and J genes are TRBV20-1 and TRBJ2-5; 7 nucleotides align to TRBD2. From germline, CDR1 is DFQATT and CDR2 SNEGSKA (reference sequence). The CDR3 sequence is 11 residues long. CDR3 residues: CRLAAQETQYF. The CDR3 DNA follows: TGCAGGCTAGCGGCTCAAGAGACCCAGTACTTC.

This sequence joins TRBV5-1 and TRBJ2-3; TRBD2 aligns across 8 bases. This CDR3 has 16 residues. The J segment lost 3 bases and the V segment lost 0 bases, leaving 6 bases of the junction unmatched. Germline values: CDR1 SGHRS, CDR2 YFSETQ. The CDR3 is CASSLAAGAMTDTQYF. Here the CDR3 DNA reads TGCGCCAGCAGCTTGGCAGCGGGGGCGATGACAGATACGCAGTATTTT.

The rearrangement joins TRBV7-6 to TRBJ2-7; 9 bases are shared with TRBD1. In germline, CDR1 is SGHVS, CDR2 FNYEAQ. The CDR3 covers 13 residues. The V gene end was trimmed by 5 bases and the J gene end by 5 bases; junction bases not matched to a gene: 4. The CDR3 loop reads CASSRDRVNEQYF. CDR3 in DNA: TGTGCCAGCAGCCGGGACAGGGTAAACGAGCAGTACTTC.

This clonotype was counted many times. This chain uses TRBV7-9 with TRBJ2-1, with TRBD1 as a possible D gene (5 bases). With 5 bases removed from V and 7 bases from J, the gap between germline ends came to 24 bases. This CDR3 contains 17 residues. Per the germline V gene, CDR1 is SEHNR and CDR2 is FQNEAQ (reference sequence). CDR3 in amino acids: CASSGFGALGFVNEQFF. DNA of the CDR3: TGTGCCAGCAGCGGGTTTGGGGCCTTAGGGTTTGTAAATGAGCAGTTCTTC.

This chain uses TRBV11-2 with TRBJ2-5, with 12 bases matching TRBD1. The CDR3 contains 16 residues. Germline assignment: CDR1 SGHAT and CDR2 FQNNGV. The ends lost 4 bases at V and 5 bases at J; junction bases unmatched: 8. The CDR3 here is CASSSSGTGGFETQYF. For the CDR3, the DNA is TGTGCCAGCAGCTCATCCGGGACAGGGGGCTTCGAGACCCAGTACTTC.

This rearrangement joins TRBV28 to TRBJ2-1, with D uncertain. CDR3 size: 13 residues. Deletions cut 5 bases from V and 2 bases from J, with 7 bases between. The germline CDR1 and CDR2 sequences are MDHEN and SYDVKM. The CDR3 sequence: CASSLPAYNEQFF. DNA of the CDR3: TGTGCCAGCAGTCTCCCGGCCTACAATGAGCAGTTCTTC.

This clonotype was observed a handful of times. J is TRBJ2-1 and V is TRBV20-1, with 11 bases fitting TRBD2. The CDR3 has 15 residues. J lost 10 bases, V lost 3 bases, and 11 bases had no gene match. The germline V gene has CDR1 DFQATT and CDR2 SNEGSKA (reference sequence). CDR3 in DNA: TGCAGTGCTAGCCTAATAGCGGGAGGGCCGGCCGAGCAGTTCTTC. The encoded protein is CSASLIAGGPAEQFF.